One and the same sample provided the 29 T cell receptor beta chains below, sequenced in a study of T cell responses to AZD1222 COVID-19 vaccine. The data were produced by immunoSEQ multiplex PCR, yet TCRdb's version contains in-frame clones alone and is incomplete. The sample lists about 150,000 clones; roughly 92% were seen once. This specimen was peripheral blood, taken on day 0 of AZD1222 vaccination. The receptors come from an adult in good health.

The chain recombines TRBV6-1 with TRBJ2-5, with D tentatively TRBD1 (5 bases). Trimming took off 3 bases at V and 7 bases at J, with 18 bases between the two ends. Germline V CDR1 and CDR2: MNHNS, SASEGT. This CDR3 has 15 residues. CDR3 amino acids: CASSDRQTKRPTQYF. DNA for the CDR3: TGTGCCAGCAGTGACCGACAGACGAAACGGCCGACCCAGTACTTC.

The rearrangement joins TRBV4-3 to TRBJ2-1; D is possibly TRBD1 (8 bases). Germline V gene lookup returns CDR1 LGHNA and CDR2 YSLEER. V gave up 0 bases and J gave up 9 bases, with 15 bases separating them. There are 15 residues in the CDR3. The CDR3 region is CASSQDYRGEGEQFF. CDR3 nucleotide sequence: TGCGCCAGCAGCCAAGATTACAGGGGGGAGGGTGAGCAGTTCTTC.

This chain uses TRBV14 with TRBJ2-2; 7 bases align to TRBD1. Germline CDR1 is SGHDN and CDR2 is FVKESK. This CDR3 is 14 amino acids long. The J segment lost 6 bases and the V segment lost 1 base, leaving 2 bases of the junction unmatched. The CDR3 is CASSQVRGPGELFF. CDR3 nucleotide sequence: TGTGCCAGCAGCCAAGTTAGGGGGCCCGGGGAGCTGTTTTTT.

The rearrangement joins TRBV27 to TRBJ2-7; the D gene is possibly TRBD1 (5 bases). Germline lookup yields CDR1 MNHEY and CDR2 SMNVEV (reference sequence). With 5 bases removed from V and 6 bases from J, the gap between germline ends came to 17 bases. This CDR3 is 14 amino acids long. This CDR3 is CASSAQMTDGEQYF. CDR3 nucleotides: TGTGCCAGCAGTGCCCAAATGACAGATGGCGAGCAGTACTTC.

The chain uses TRBV7-6 and TRBJ1-5, with 7 bases fitting TRBD1. This CDR3 spans 15 amino acids. Germline V gives CDR1 SGHVS, CDR2 FNYEAQ. Trimming at V came to 2 bases and at J to 7 bases, leaving 8 bases not matched to a gene. CDR3 sequence: CASSLKTGKNQPQHF. CDR3 DNA: TGTGCCAGCAGCTTAAAGACAGGGAAAAACCAGCCCCAGCATTTT.

The chain joins TRBV5-5 to TRBJ1-6, with D tentatively TRBD1 (6 bases). Trimming took 4 bases from V and 6 from J, leaving 11 bases between them. CDR1 is SGHKS and CDR2 is YYEKEE in the germline V gene (reference sequence). This CDR3 region has 14 residues. The CDR3, as DNA: TGTGCCAGCAGCCTCGACAGGCTTAATTCACCCCTCCACTTT. This gives the protein CASSLDRLNSPLHF.

The J gene is TRBJ2-5, the V gene TRBV19; TRBD2 is a possible D gene (6 bases). The CDR3 loop spans 12 amino acids. V gave up 5 bases and J gave up 5 bases, with 9 bases separating them. Germline loops: CDR1 LNHDA, CDR2 SQIVND (reference sequence). DNA for the CDR3: TGTGCCAGTAGTCCCCGGGGGGAGACCCAGTACTTC. Its protein is CASSPRGETQYF.

The chain employs TRBV19 and TRBJ2-6; a weak D match, TRBD1 (5 bases). V was clipped by 6 bases and J by 0 bases, with 12 bases between them. The CDR3 loop spans 16 amino acids. CDR1 and CDR2 (germline): LNHDA, SQIVND (reference sequence). CDR3 protein: CASSSLDSSGANVLTF. CDR3 in DNA: TGTGCCAGTAGCTCACTCGACAGCTCTGGGGCCAACGTCCTGACTTTC.

This clone was picked up one time. V usage is TRBV7-9 and J usage is TRBJ1-5, with 9 positions matching TRBD1. The germline V gene has CDR1 SEHNR and CDR2 FQNEAQ (reference sequence). This CDR3 is built from 13 residues. Trimming cost V 4 bases and J 11 bases; bases outside gene matches: 6. CDR3 loop: CASSSQGARAQHF. The DNA of the CDR3 is TGTGCCAGCAGCTCACAGGGGGCGAGGGCCCAGCATTTT.

The rearrangement joins TRBV30 to TRBJ2-3; D unclear. CDR3 length equals 13 residues. The germline V and J ends were trimmed by 3 bases and 6 bases, with 13 bases remaining between them. CDR1 is GTSNPN, CDR2 SVGIG, per germline (reference sequence). The CDR3 DNA reads TGTGCCTGGAGCGCCCGGACCCTTGATACGCAGTATTTT. Its protein product is CAWSARTLDTQYF.

The J gene is TRBJ2-5, the V gene TRBV6-5; D is unresolved. This CDR3 comprises 12 residues. V lost 7 bases, J lost 4 bases, and 10 bases lay in between. CDR1 and CDR2 from the germline V gene are MNHEY and SVGAGI. The CDR3 sequence: CASTKNRETQYF. CDR3 in DNA: TGTGCCAGCACCAAGAACCGAGAGACCCAGTACTTC.

The CDR3 DNA reads TGCAGCGTTGGACAGAGCTCCTACGAGCAGTACTTC. Translated: CSVGQSSYEQYF. The rearrangement links TRBV29-1 to TRBJ2-7; the D gene is possibly TRBD1 (5 bases). Germline V lookup: CDR1 SQVTM, CDR2 ANQGSEA. The CDR3 is 12 residues long. Trimming cost V 4 bases and J 0 bases, with 7 bases left between them.

The V gene is TRBV6-2 or TRBV6-3, the J gene TRBJ2-1, with TRBD2 matching 9 bases. Germline V gene data show CDR1 as MNHEY and CDR2 as SVGEGT. This CDR3 spans 16 amino acids. With 4 bases clipped from V and 6 bases from J, the junction kept 10 bases outside the gene matches. The CDR3 DNA reads as TGTGCCAGCAGTTTGGGTAGCGGGAGTCGGGGCAATGAGCAGTTCTTC. Residues: CASSLGSGSRGNEQFF.

The chain couples TRBV2 to TRBJ1-4, with a weak D call TRBD1 (6 bases). From germline, CDR1 is SNHLY and CDR2 FYNNEI. Trimming took 5 bases from V and 7 from J, leaving 17 bases between them. This CDR3 is 15 amino acids long. The CDR3 spells CASSPYITGSEKLFF. As DNA, the CDR3 is TGTGCCAGCAGTCCCTATATAACAGGGAGTGAAAAACTGTTTTTT. The whole variable domain, filled in from reference TRBV2 and TRBJ1-4, reads EPEVTQTPSHQVTQMGQEVILRCVPISNHLYFYWYRQILGQKVEFLVSFYNNEISEKSEIFDDQFSVERPDGSNFTLKIRSTKLEDSAMYFCASSPYITGSEKLFFGSGTQLSVL.

The V and J genes are TRBV2 and TRBJ2-5, with D unclear. Per germline, CDR1 SNHLY and CDR2 FYNNEI. Trimming took 2 bases from V and 4 from J, leaving 11 bases between them. The CDR3 extends over 14 amino acids. The CDR3 loop is CASSETTGRETQYF. CDR3 nucleotide sequence: TGTGCCAGCAGTGAAACCACCGGCAGAGAGACCCAGTACTTC.

The chain has TRBV12-3 or TRBV12-4 and TRBJ1-2; D may be TRBD1 (5 bases). The CDR3 spans 12 residues. The V end lost 8 bases, the J end lost 8 bases, and 15 bases lay between the germline ends. CDR3 nucleotide sequence: TGTGCCAGCGCCCTGAGGCCAGGGGGCTACACCTTC. Protein product: CASALRPGGYTF.

CDR3 sequence: CASRKWEDTQYF. CDR3 nucleotides: TGCGCCAGCAGGAAATGGGAAGATACGCAGTATTTT. The chain recombines TRBV5-1 with TRBJ2-3; D gene ambiguous. Germline-derived CDR1 and CDR2 are SGHRS and YFSETQ. V lost 5 bases and J 5 bases, leaving 9 bases between the germline ends. The CDR3 loop spans 12 amino acids. Combining the CDR3 with reference TRBV5-1 and TRBJ2-3 gives the whole variable domain KAGVTQTPRYLIKTRGQQVTLSCSPISGHRSVSWYQQTPGQGLQFLFEYFSETQRNKGNFPGRFSGRQFSNSRSEMNVSTLELGDSALYLCASRKWEDTQYFGPGTRLTVL.

The chain is built from TRBV11-3 and TRBJ2-5; 9 nucleotides agree with TRBD1. CDR1 is SGHNT and CDR2 is YENEEA in the germline V gene. With 6 bases clipped from V and 4 bases from J, the junction kept 9 bases outside the gene matches. CDR3 length equals 15 residues. The CDR3 reads CASSLGTGKRETQYF. For the CDR3, the DNA is TGTGCCAGCAGTCTCGGGACAGGGAAGAGAGAGACCCAGTACTTC.

The chain combines TRBV18 with TRBJ2-7, with D uncertain. CDR3 length: 13 residues. Trimming shortened V by 2 bases and J by 4 bases, and 9 bases separated the two germline ends. The germline CDR1 and CDR2 sequences are KGHSH and LQKENI. The DNA for the CDR3 is TGTGCCAGCTCACCAGGGGTGGGATACGAGCAGTACTTC. Its protein is CASSPGVGYEQYF. The whole variable domain, filled in from reference TRBV18 and TRBJ2-7, reads NAGVMQNPRHLVRRRGQEARLRCSPMKGHSHVYWYRQLPEEGLKFMVYLQKENIIDESGMPKERFSAEFPKEGPSILRIQQVVRGDSAAYFCASSPGVGYEQYFGPGTRLTVT.

The chain uses TRBV6-5 and TRBJ1-1; TRBD1 is a possible D gene (5 bases). Germline values: CDR1 MNHEY, CDR2 SVGAGI. With 5 bases removed from V and 6 bases from J, the gap between germline ends came to 16 bases. The CDR3 is made up of 14 amino acids. Written as DNA, the CDR3 is TGTGCCAGCAGTCAGGCTCAGGGTGTCTCTGAAGCTTTCTTT. Amino acid sequence: CASSQAQGVSEAFF.

This clone was counted between two and nine times. The chain employs TRBV7-9 and TRBJ2-3, with 11 positions matching TRBD1. The CDR3 covers 16 residues. Trimming at V came to 4 bases and at J to 2 bases, leaving 5 bases not matched to a gene. Germline-derived CDR1 and CDR2 are SEHNR and FQNEAQ (reference sequence). The CDR3 region has the DNA TGTGCCAGCAGCTCCGGGACAGGGGGATCCACAGATACGCAGTATTTT. Protein: CASSSGTGGSTDTQYF.

The chain joins TRBV7-3 to TRBJ2-5, with TRBD2 identical over 10 bases. Germline V gene data show CDR1 as SGHTA and CDR2 as FQGTGA. This CDR3 is 15 amino acids long. Trimming at V came to 3 bases and at J to 4 bases, leaving 5 bases not matched to a gene. The CDR3 DNA follows: TGTGCCAGCAGCTTCCCTAGCGGGAGTTTAGAGACCCAGTACTTC. Amino acid sequence: CASSFPSGSLETQYF.

The chain has TRBV6-1 and TRBJ1-2; 9 bases line up with TRBD1. The CDR3 runs to 17 residues. Per germline, CDR1 MNHNS and CDR2 SASEGT. V shed 0 bases, J shed 7 bases, and the junction held 12 bases outside the gene matches. CDR3 DNA sequence: TGTGCCAGCAGTGAAGCCGGGCTCACAGGGGGCATCGGTGGCTACACCTTC. Amino acid sequence: CASSEAGLTGGIGGYTF.

V is TRBV5-5 and J is TRBJ1-3; maybe TRBD1 (6 bases). Germline CDR1 is SGHKS and CDR2 is YYEKEE (reference sequence). V lost 3 bases and J 0 bases, leaving 10 bases between the germline ends. The CDR3 is 15 residues long. CDR3 loop: CASSSGGGSGNTIYF. The CDR3 DNA reads TGTGCCAGCAGCTCCGGAGGGGGCTCTGGAAACACCATATATTTT.

The genes are TRBV3-1 (or the pseudogene TRBV3-2) and TRBJ1-2, with no clear D. CDR1 and CDR2 from the germline V gene are LGHDT and YNNKEL (reference sequence). The ends were cut back, 5 bases at V and 4 bases at J, with 20 bases in the middle. This CDR3 has 16 residues. The CDR3 region has the DNA TGTGCCAGCAGCGAAGGAGTTATAACAGCCCCCTATGGCTACACCTTC. The encoded protein is CASSEGVITAPYGYTF.

V usage is TRBV27 and J usage is TRBJ1-1; 8 nucleotides align to TRBD1. With 6 bases clipped from V and 5 bases from J, the junction kept 5 bases outside the gene matches. The CDR3 spans 13 residues. Germline CDR1 reads MNHEY; CDR2 reads SMNVEV (reference sequence). CDR3 coding DNA: TGTGCCAGCAGGAGGGACAGGTCGACTGAAGCTTTCTTT. As protein: CASRRDRSTEAFF.

The CDR3 loop reads CASSLYFGTIDNTDTQYF. The CDR3 DNA is TGTGCCAGCAGCTTATATTTCGGGACGATAGATAACACAGATACGCAGTATTTT. This chain links TRBV7-2 with TRBJ2-3; D tentatively fits TRBD1 or TRBD2 (5 bases each). Trimming shortened V by 2 bases and J by 2 bases, and 20 bases separated the two germline ends. The CDR3 has 18 residues. Per the germline V gene, CDR1 is SGHTA and CDR2 is FQGNSA.

This chain uses TRBV2 with TRBJ2-7, with D possibly TRBD2 on 6 matching bases. Germline lookup yields CDR1 SNHLY and CDR2 FYNNEI. The V gene lost 11 bases and the J gene lost 4 bases, with 15 bases spanning the gap. The CDR3 is 12 amino acids. CDR3 coding DNA: TGTGCCGGAGGGGAGGAGAGGTACGAGCAGTACTTC. Protein product: CAGGEERYEQYF. Using reference TRBV2 and TRBJ2-7 for the parts outside the CDR3, the full variable domain is EPEVTQTPSHQVTQMGQEVILRCVPISNHLYFYWYRQILGQKVEFLVSFYNNEISEKSEIFDDQFSVERPDGSNFTLKIRSTKLEDSAMYFCAGGEERYEQYFGPGTRLTVT.

The rearrangement joins TRBV6-5 to TRBJ2-1; tentatively, D is TRBD1 or TRBD2 (5 bases each). The CDR3 sequence is 14 residues long. Germline CDR1 and CDR2: MNHEY and SVGAGI. V was shortened by 2 bases and J by 7 bases, with 12 bases between the two germline ends. The CDR3, as DNA: TGTGCCAGCAGTTACGAGGGGACGGGGAATGAGCAGTTCTTC. Translation: CASSYEGTGNEQFF.